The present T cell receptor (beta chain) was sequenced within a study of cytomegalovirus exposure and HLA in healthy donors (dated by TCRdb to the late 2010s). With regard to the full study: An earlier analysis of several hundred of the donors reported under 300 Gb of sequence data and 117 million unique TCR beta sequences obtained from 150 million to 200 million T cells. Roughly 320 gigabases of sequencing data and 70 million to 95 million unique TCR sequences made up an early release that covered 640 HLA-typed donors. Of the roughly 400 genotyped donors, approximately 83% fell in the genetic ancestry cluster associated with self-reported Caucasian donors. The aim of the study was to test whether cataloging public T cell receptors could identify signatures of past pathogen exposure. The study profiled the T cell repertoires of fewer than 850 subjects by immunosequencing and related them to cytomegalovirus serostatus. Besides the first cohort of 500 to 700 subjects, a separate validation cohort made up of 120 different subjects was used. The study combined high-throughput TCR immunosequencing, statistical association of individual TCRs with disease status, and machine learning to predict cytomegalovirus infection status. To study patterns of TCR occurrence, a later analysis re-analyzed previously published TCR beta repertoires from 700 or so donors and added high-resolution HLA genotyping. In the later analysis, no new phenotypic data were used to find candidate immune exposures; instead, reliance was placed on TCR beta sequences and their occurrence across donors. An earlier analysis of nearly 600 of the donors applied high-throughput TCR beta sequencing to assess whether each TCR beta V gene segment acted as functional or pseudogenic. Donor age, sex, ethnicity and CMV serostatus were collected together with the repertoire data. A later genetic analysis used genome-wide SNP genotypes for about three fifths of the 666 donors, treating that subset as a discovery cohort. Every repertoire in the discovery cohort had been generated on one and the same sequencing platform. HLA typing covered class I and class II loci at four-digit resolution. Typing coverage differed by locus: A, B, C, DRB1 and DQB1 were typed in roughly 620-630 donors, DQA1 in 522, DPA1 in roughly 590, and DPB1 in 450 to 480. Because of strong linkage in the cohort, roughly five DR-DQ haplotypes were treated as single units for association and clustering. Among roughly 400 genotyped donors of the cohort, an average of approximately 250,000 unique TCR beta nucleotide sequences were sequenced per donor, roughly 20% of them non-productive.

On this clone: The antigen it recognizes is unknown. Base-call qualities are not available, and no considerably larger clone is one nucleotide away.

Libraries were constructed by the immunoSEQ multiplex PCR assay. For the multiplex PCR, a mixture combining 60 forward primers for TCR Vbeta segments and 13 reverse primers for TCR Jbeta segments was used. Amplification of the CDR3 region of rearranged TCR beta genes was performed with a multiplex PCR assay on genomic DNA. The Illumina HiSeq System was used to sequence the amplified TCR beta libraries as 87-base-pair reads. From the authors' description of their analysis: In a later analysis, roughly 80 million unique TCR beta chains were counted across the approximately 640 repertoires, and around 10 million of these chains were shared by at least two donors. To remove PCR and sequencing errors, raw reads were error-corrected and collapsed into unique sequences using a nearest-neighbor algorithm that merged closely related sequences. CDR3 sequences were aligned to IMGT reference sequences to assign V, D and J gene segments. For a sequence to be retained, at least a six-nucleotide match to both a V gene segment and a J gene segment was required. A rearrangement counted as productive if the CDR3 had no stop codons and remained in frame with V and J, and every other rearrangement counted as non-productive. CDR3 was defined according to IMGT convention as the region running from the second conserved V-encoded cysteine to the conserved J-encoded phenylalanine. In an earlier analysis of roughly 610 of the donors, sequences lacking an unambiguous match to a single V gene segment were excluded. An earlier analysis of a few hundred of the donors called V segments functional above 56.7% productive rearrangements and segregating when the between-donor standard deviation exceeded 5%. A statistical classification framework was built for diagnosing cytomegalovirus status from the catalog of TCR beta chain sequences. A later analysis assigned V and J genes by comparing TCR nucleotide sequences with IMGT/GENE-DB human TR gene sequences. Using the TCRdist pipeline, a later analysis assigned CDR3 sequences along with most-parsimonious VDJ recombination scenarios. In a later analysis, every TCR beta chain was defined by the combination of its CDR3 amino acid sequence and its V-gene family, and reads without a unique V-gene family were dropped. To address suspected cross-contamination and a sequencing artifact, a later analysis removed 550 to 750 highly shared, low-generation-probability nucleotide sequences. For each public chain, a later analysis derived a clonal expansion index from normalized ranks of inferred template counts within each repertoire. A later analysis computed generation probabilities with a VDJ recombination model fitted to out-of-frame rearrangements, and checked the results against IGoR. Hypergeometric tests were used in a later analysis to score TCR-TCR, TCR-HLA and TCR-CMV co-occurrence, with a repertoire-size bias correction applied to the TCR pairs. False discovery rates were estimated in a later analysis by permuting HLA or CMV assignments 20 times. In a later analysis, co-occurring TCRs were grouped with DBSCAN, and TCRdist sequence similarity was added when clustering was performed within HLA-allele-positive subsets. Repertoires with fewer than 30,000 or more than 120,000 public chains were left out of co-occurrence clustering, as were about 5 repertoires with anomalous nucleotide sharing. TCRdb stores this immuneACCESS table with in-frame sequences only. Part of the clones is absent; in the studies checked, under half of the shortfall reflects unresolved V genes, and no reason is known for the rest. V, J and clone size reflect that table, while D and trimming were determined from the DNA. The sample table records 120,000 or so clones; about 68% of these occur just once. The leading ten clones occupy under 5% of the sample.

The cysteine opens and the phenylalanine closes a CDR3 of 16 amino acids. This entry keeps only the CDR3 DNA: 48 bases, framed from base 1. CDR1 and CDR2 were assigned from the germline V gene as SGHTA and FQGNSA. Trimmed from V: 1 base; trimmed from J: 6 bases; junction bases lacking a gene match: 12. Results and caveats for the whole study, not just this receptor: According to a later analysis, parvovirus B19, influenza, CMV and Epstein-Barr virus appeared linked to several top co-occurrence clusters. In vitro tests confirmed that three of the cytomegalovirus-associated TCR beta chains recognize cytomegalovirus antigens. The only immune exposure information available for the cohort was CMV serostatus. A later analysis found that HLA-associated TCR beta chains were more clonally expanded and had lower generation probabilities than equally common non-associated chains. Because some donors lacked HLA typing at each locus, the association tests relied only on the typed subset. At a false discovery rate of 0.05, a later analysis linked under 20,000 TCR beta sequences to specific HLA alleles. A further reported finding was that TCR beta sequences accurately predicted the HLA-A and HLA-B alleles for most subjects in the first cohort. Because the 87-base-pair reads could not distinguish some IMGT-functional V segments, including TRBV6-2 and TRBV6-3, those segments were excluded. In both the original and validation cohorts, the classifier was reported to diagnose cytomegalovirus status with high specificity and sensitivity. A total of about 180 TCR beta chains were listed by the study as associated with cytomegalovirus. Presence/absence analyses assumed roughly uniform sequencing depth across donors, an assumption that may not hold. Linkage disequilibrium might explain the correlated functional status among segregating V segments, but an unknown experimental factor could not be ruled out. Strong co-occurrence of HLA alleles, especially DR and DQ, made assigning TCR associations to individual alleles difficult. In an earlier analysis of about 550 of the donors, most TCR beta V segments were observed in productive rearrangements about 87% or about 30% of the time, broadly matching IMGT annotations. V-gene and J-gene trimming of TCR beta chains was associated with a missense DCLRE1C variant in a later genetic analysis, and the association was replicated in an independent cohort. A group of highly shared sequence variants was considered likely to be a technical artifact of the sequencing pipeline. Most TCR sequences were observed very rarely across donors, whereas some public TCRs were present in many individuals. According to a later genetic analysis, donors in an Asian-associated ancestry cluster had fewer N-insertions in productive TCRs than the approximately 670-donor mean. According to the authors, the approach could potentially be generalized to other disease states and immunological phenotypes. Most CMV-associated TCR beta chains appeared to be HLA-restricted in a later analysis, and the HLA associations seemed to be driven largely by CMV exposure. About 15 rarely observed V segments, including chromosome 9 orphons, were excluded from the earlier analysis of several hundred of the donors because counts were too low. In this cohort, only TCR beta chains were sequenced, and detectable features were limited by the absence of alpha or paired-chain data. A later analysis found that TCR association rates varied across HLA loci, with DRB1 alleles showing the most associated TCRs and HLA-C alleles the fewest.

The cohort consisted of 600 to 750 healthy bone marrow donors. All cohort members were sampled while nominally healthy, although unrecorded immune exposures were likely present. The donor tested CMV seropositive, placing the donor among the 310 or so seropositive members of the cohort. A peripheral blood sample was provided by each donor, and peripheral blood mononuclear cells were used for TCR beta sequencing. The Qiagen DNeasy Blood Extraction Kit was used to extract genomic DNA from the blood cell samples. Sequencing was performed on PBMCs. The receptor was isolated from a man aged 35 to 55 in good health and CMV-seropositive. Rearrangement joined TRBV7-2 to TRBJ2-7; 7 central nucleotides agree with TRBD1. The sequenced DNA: TGTGCCAGCAGCTTAGTCCCAGGGGGAAATACCGGCGAGCAGTACTTC. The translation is CASSLVPGGNTGEQYF.